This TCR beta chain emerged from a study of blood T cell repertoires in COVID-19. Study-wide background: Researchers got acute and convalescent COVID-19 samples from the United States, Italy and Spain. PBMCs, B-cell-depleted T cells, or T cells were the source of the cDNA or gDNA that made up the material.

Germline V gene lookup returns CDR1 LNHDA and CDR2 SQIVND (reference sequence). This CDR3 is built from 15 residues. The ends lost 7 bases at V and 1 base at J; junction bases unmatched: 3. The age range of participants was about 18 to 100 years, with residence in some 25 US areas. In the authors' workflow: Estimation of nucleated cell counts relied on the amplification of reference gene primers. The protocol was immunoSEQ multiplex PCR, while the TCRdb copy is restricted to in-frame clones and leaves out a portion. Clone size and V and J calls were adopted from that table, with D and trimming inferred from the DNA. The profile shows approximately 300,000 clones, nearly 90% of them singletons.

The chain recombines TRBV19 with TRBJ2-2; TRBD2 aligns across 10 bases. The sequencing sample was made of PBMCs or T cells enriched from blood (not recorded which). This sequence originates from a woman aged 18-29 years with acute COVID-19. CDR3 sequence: CASTRTSGNTGELFF. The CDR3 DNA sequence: TGTGCCAGTACTAGGACTAGCGGGAACACCGGGGAGCTGTTTTTT.